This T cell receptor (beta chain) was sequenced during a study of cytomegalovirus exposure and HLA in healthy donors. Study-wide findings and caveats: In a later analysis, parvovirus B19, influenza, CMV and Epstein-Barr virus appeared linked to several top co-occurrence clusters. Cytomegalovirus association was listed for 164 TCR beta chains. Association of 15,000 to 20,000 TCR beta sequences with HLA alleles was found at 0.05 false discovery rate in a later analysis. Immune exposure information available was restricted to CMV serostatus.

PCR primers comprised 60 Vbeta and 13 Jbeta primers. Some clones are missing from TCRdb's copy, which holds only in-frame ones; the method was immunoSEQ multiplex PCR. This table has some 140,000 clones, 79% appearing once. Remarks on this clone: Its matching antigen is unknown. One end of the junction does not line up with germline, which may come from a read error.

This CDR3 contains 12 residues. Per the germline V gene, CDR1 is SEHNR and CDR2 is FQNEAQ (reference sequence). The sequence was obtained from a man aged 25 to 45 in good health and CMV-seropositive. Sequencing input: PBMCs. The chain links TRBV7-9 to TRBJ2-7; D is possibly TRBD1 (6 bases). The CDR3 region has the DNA TGTGCCAGCAGCTTACCTGAGGGGGTGGGGTCCTTC. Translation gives CASSLPEGVGSF.